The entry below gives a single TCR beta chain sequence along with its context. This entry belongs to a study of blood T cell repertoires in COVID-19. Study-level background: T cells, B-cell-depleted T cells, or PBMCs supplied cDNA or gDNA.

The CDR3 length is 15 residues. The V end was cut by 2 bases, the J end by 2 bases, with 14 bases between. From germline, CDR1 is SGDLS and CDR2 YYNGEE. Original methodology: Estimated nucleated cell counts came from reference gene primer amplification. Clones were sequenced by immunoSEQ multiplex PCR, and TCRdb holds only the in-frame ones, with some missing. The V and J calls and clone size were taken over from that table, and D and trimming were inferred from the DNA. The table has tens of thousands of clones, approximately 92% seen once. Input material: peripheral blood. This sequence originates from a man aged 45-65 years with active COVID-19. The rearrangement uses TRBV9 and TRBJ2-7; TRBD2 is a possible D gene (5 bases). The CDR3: CASSVSSGSAYEQYF. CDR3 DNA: TGTGCCAGCAGCGTTTCAAGTGGGAGCGCCTACGAGCAGTACTTC.